The 14 T cell receptor beta chains below were found in one sample sequenced in a study of shared clonotypes between healthy human individuals. Here immunoSEQ multiplex PCR was the method, and the copy in TCRdb shows in-frame clones only, minus some. The sample lists roughly 1,000,000 clones, around 78% occurring once. Sequences were obtained from memory CD4+ T cells from PBMCs. Documented subset: CD45RA-negative fraction. All receptors come from a man between 18 and 29 years old in good health. Some clones in this sample may be carry-over from other donors' samples.

V usage is TRBV19 and J usage is TRBJ2-1, with 8 bases aligning to TRBD2. There are 15 residues in the CDR3. Germline-derived CDR1 and CDR2 are LNHDA and SQIVND (reference sequence). With 9 bases clipped from V and 2 bases from J, the junction kept 9 bases outside the gene matches. CDR3 nucleotides: TGTGCCAGCCGAAATCCCGGGGGGGCCTACAATGAGCAGTTCTTC. The encoded protein is CASRNPGGAYNEQFF.

This CDR3 is CASRTGGANVLTF. The DNA of the CDR3 is TGTGCCAGCAGGACAGGTGGGGCCAACGTCCTGACTTTC. The genes are TRBV2 and TRBJ2-6; D is possibly TRBD1 (6 bases). Germline CDR1 and CDR2: SNHLY and FYNNEI. The CDR3 length is 13 residues. V was clipped by 6 bases and J by 3 bases, with 6 bases between them.

As for this clone: Just one base apart from a much larger clone, this may be a read error. The same CDR3 arises from other DNA sequences in this sample as well. This chain uses TRBV11-1 with TRBJ1-1; D not certain. Trimming stripped 1 base from V and 1 base from J, with 4 bases between. This CDR3 region has 13 residues. Germline V gives CDR1 SGHAT, CDR2 FQDESV (reference sequence). CDR3 sequence (DNA): TGTGCCAGCAGCTTAGACAGGAACACTGAAGCTTTCTTT. Translating it yields CASSLDRNTEAFF.

V is TRBV2 and J is TRBJ2-2; 9 bases are a match to TRBD1. Trimming took 6 bases from V and 3 from J; bases not matched to a gene: 8. The CDR3 length is 16 residues. From germline, CDR1 is SNHLY and CDR2 FYNNEI. The chain's CDR3 is CASSRPGDRDTGELFF. The CDR3 DNA sequence: TGTGCCAGCAGCCGACCAGGGGACAGGGACACCGGGGAGCTGTTTTTT.

This clone was seen only once. The chain joins TRBV7-2 to TRBJ2-3; D uncertain. From germline, CDR1 is SGHTA and CDR2 FQGNSA. The V gene lost 5 bases and the J gene lost 4 bases, with 10 bases spanning the gap. This CDR3 has 13 residues. The CDR3: CASSKVGPDTQYF. The DNA of the CDR3 is TGTGCCAGCAGCAAGGTCGGGCCAGATACGCAGTATTTT. Full variable domain (outside the CDR3, taken from reference TRBV7-2 and TRBJ2-3): GAGVSQSPSNKVTEKGKDVELRCDPISGHTALYWYRQSLGQGLEFLIYFQGNSAPDKSGLPSDRFSAERTGGSVSTLTIQRTQQEDSAVYLCASSKVGPDTQYFGPGTRLTVL.

The chain is built from TRBV2 and TRBJ1-1; possibly TRBD1 for D (6 bases). Germline assignment: CDR1 SNHLY and CDR2 FYNNEI. The V end was cut by 5 bases, the J end by 4 bases, with 14 bases between. The CDR3 extends over 14 amino acids. The CDR3 is CASSFEGGSTEAFF. Written as DNA, the CDR3 is TGTGCCAGCAGTTTTGAGGGGGGGAGCACTGAAGCTTTCTTT.

CDR3 sequence (DNA): TGCGCCAGCAGCTTACTGACTAGCGCGAACCAAGAGACCCAGTACTTC. This encodes CASSLLTSANQETQYF. The chain uses TRBV5-1 and TRBJ2-5, with 8 nucleotides matching TRBD2. J gave up 0 bases and V 2 bases, and 6 bases lay outside the gene matches. CDR3 length: 16 residues. Germline CDR1 reads SGHRS; CDR2 reads YFSETQ.

This clone was observed once. V is TRBV7-3 and J is TRBJ2-6; D is undetermined. CDR1 and CDR2 (germline): SGHTA, FQGTGA. The CDR3 is 16 residues long. Between the trimmed V and J ends, which lost 4 bases and 0 bases, there was a span of 10 bases. This CDR3 reads CASSSQPLSGANVLTF. CDR3 bases: TGTGCCAGCAGCTCGCAGCCCCTCTCTGGGGCCAACGTCCTGACTTTC.

This clone was counted once. The chain employs TRBV2 and TRBJ2-1; D unresolved. V lost 4 bases to trimming and J lost 1 base, with 8 bases between them. This CDR3 comprises 14 residues. CDR1 is SNHLY, CDR2 FYNNEI, per germline. The CDR3 is CASSGTGSYNEQFF. Here the CDR3 DNA reads TGTGCCAGCAGTGGTACTGGGTCCTACAATGAGCAGTTCTTC.

The chain couples TRBV5-4 to TRBJ1-5; TRBD1 matches 9 bases. The V gene end was trimmed by 3 bases and the J gene end by 8 bases; junction bases not matched to a gene: 9. The CDR3 runs 15 residues. Germline V CDR1 and CDR2: SGHNT, YYREEE (reference sequence). The CDR3 DNA reads as TGTGCCAGCAGCTCCGGGGGACAGGGTAGCGAGCCCCAGCATTTT. Its protein is CASSSGGQGSEPQHF.

For the CDR3, the DNA is TGCGCCAGCAGCGCCGGGACAGGGGGCTACGAGCAGTACTTC. This gives the protein CASSAGTGGYEQYF. The chain joins TRBV5-1 to TRBJ2-7; 11 bases align to TRBD1. CDR3 size: 14 residues. Germline CDR1 SGHRS, CDR2 YFSETQ. The J segment lost 3 bases and the V segment lost 4 bases, leaving 3 bases of the junction unmatched.

The chain employs TRBV28 and TRBJ2-7, with D unresolved. Germline-derived CDR1 and CDR2 are MDHEN and SYDVKM. CDR3 length equals 11 residues. V shed 5 bases and J shed 3 bases, with 5 bases lying between them. CDR3 bases: TGTGCCAGCAGTACATTCTACGAGCAGTACTTC. Encoded protein: CASSTFYEQYF.

This clone was seen only a few times. At the DNA level, this CDR3 is encoded by other sequences in the same sample as well. This chain uses TRBV28 with TRBJ1-5; weak D call: TRBD1 (5 bases). The CDR3 runs 16 residues. Looked up from germline, CDR1 is MDHEN and CDR2 is SYDVKM. With 1 base removed from V and 0 bases from J, the gap between germline ends came to 10 bases. CDR3 sequence: CASSLFRGGSNQPQHF. CDR3 DNA: TGTGCCAGCAGTTTATTCCGGGGGGGTAGCAATCAGCCCCAGCATTTT.

The rearrangement uses TRBV11-2 and TRBJ1-3; D not certain. Germline CDR1 reads SGHAT; CDR2 reads FQNNGV. V was shortened by 0 bases and J by 8 bases, with 5 bases between the two germline ends. This CDR3 is built from 12 residues. CDR3 sequence: CASSLDRHTIYF. The CDR3 DNA is TGTGCCAGCAGCTTAGACCGTCACACCATATATTTT.